A selection of T cell receptor beta chains follows, all from one sample in a study of neoadjuvant anti-PD-1 for oral cavity cancer. Clones were read by immunoSEQ multiplex PCR, and TCRdb kept only the in-frame ones, dropping some. In the table there are thousands of clones, around 69% of which are singletons. The sample here was PBMCs, taken after nivolumab (anti-PD-1) treatment. The receptors were gathered from a person between 35 and 79 years old with oral cavity squamous cell carcinoma. Each CDR3 is given with its conserved first and last residue. A D gene is named only where the DNA matches it firmly. The listing skips clone size in some rows; elsewhere it reads once, few, many or a size class.

j_call | clone_size | d_call | v_call | cdr3_aa | cdr3_nt
TRBJ1-5 | . | TRBD1 | TRBV6-1 | CASSETGDGNQPQHF | TGTGCCAGCAGTGAGACAGGGGACGGCAATCAGCCCCAGCATTTT
TRBJ1-2 | . | TRBD1 | TRBV7-9 | CASSNPRDRGGYTF | TGTGCCAGCAGCAACCCCAGGGACAGGGGTGGCTACACCTTC
TRBJ2-6 | . | . | TRBV19 | CASSIGRSGANVLTF | TGTGCCAGTAGTATAGGCCGATCTGGGGCCAACGTCCTGACTTTC
TRBJ1-2 | few | . | TRBV15 | CATSRETANPYGYTF | TGTGCCACCAGCAGAGAAACCGCTAACCCTTATGGCTACACCTTC
TRBJ2-2 | . | TRBD2 | TRBV10-3 | CAIRLAGGTGELFF | TGTGCCATCAGGCTAGCGGGGGGCACCGGGGAGCTGTTTTTT
TRBJ1-2 | . | TRBD1 | TRBV10-2 | CASRVDRGANYGYTF | TGCGCCAGCAGGGTAGACAGGGGGGCTAACTATGGCTACACCTTC
TRBJ1-1 | . | . | TRBV15 | CATSSLGRTANTEAFF | TGTGCCACCAGCTCCCTCGGTCGGACAGCGAACACTGAAGCTTTCTTT
TRBJ2-1 | . | . | TRBV6-5 | CASSFGPGGTNEQFF | TGTGCCAGCAGTTTTGGCCCGGGCGGCACCAATGAGCAGTTCTTC
TRBJ2-3 | once | . | TRBV4-3 | CASSQAQADTQYF | TGCGCCAGCAGCCAGGCACAGGCAGATACGCAGTATTTT
TRBJ1-3 | few | . | TRBV2 | CASRAQGLASGTIYF | TGTGCCAGCAGGGCACAGGGTTTGGCATCCGGCACCATATATTTT
TRBJ2-2 | few | TRBD1 | TRBV2 | CASSVQGIGELFF | TGTGCCAGCAGCGTACAGGGGATCGGGGAGCTGTTTTTT
TRBJ1-1 | . | TRBD1 | TRBV28 | CASSLRGRSTEAFF | TGTGCCAGCAGTTTAAGGGGGCGAAGCACTGAAGCTTTCTTT
TRBJ2-1 | few | . | TRBV10-3 | CAISAEDSRGQFF | TGTGCCATCAGTGCAGAGGACAGTCGTGGGCAGTTCTTC
TRBJ2-1 | . | . | TRBV5-1 | CASSLSGSSYNEQFF | TGCGCCAGCAGCTTGAGTGGCAGCTCCTACAATGAGCAGTTCTTC
TRBJ2-5 | . | . | TRBV5-4 | CASSPDPSAEETQYF | TGTGCCAGCAGCCCGGACCCATCAGCAGAAGAGACCCAGTACTTC
TRBJ2-2 | . | . | TRBV18 | CASSQGSVTGELFF | TGTGCCAGCTCACAGGGGTCGGTCACCGGGGAGCTGTTTTTT
TRBJ2-3 | . | . | TRBV5-1 | CASSFDSPSTDTQYF | TGCGCCAGCAGCTTTGACTCCCCTAGCACAGATACGCAGTATTTT
TRBJ2-2 | . | . | TRBV11-2 | CASSYGGGDTGELFF | TGTGCCAGCAGCTACGGGGGTGGCGACACCGGGGAGCTGTTTTTT
TRBJ1-2 | few | . | TRBV2 | CASRTGLGANYGYTF | TGTGCCAGCAGAACCGGGCTAGGGGCTAACTACGGCTACACCTTC
TRBJ1-2 | once | . | TRBV10-3 | CAISEPTWGQPAF | TGTGCCATCAGTGAGCCCACCTGGGGCCAACCCGCATTC
TRBJ1-3 | . | . | TRBV10-3 | CAISEGSGHSGNTIYF | TGTGCCATCAGTGAGGGGAGCGGGCACTCTGGAAACACCATATATTTT
TRBJ1-2 | . | . | TRBV14 | CASSHRSPRQNGYTF | TGTGCCAGCAGCCACCGATCACCGAGACAGAACGGCTACACCTTC
TRBJ1-1 | . | . | TRBV6-1 | CASSEGVMNTEAFF | TGTGCCAGCAGTGAAGGGGTCATGAACACTGAAGCTTTCTTT
TRBJ2-3 | . | TRBD2 | TRBV30 | CAWSSGGADTQYF | TGTGCCTGGAGTAGCGGGGGGGCAGATACGCAGTATTTT
TRBJ2-4 | . | . | TRBV6-1 | CASSDWGAAKNIQYF | TGTGCCAGCAGTGATTGGGGGGCAGCCAAAAACATTCAGTACTTC
TRBJ1-6 | . | . | TRBV7-9 | CASSETPYNSPLHF | TGTGCCAGCAGCGAAACCCCCTATAATTCACCCCTCCACTTT
TRBJ2-5 | . | . | TRBV29-1 | CSVEKGTQYF | TGCAGCGTTGAGAAGGGAACCCAGTACTTC
TRBJ2-7 | . | TRBD1 | TRBV28 | CASSLLGGRYYF | TGTGCCAGCAGTTTATTAGGGGGCCGTTACTACTTC
TRBJ1-1 | . | TRBD1 | TRBV19 | CASSRGGRFVVEAFF | TGTGCCAGTAGTAGAGGGGGCAGGTTTGTTGTTGAAGCTTTCTTT
TRBJ1-1 | . | . | TRBV27 | CASSIQGVGITEAFF | TGTGCCAGCAGTATTCAGGGTGTGGGTATCACTGAAGCTTTCTTT
TRBJ2-1 | . | TRBD1 | TRBV27 | CASSSPGQGAHEQFF | TGTGCCAGCAGTTCACCGGGACAGGGGGCCCATGAGCAGTTCTTC
TRBJ1-2 | . | . | TRBV12-5 | CASGLVGMNYGYTF | TGTGCTAGTGGTTTGGTGGGTATGAACTATGGCTACACCTTC
TRBJ2-6 | . | . | TRBV15 | CATSRSHSGANVLTF | TGTGCCACCAGCCGCTCTCATTCTGGGGCCAACGTCCTGACTTTC